This is a list of T cell receptor beta chains from one sample in a study of response to subunit inactivated influenza vaccine. One entry per CDR3 protein results from TCRdb running MiXCR on the RT-PCR reads. The sample includes hundreds of thousands of distinct CDR3 sequences, 15% to 17% of them seen just once. The sample in question was PBMCs from blood, obtained 11 to 12 days after vaccination. The receptors here all came from a man aged 50-60 years who received an inactivated influenza vaccine. Both conserved end residues are part of each CDR3. Fields, in order: J gene, CDR3 length, V gene, clone size, D gene, CDR3 protein, CDR3 DNA. D genes are given only for firm matches. Only part of the rows carry a size: once, few, many, or a class if the clone is expanded.

j_call: TRBJ1-6
cdr3_length: 14
v_call: TRBV28
clone_size: few
d_call: NA
cdr3_aa: CASSLTERVSPLHF
cdr3_nt: TGTGCCAGCAGTTTAACGGAGAGGGTTTCACCCCTCCACTTT

j_call: TRBJ2-3
cdr3_length: 12
v_call: TRBV9
clone_size: few
d_call: NA
cdr3_aa: CASSPTLDTQYF
cdr3_nt: TGTGCCAGCAGCCCCACCTTAGATACGCAGTATTTT

j_call: TRBJ2-5
cdr3_length: 13
v_call: TRBV20-1
clone_size: few
d_call: NA
cdr3_aa: CSAIPPGLETQYF
cdr3_nt: TGCAGTGCTATCCCCCCGGGACTAGAGACCCAGTACTTC

j_call: TRBJ2-5
cdr3_length: 15
v_call: TRBV7-9
clone_size: NA
d_call: NA
cdr3_aa: CASSPGQFPGETQYF
cdr3_nt: TGTGCCAGCAGCCCCGGCCAATTCCCTGGGGAGACCCAGTACTTC

j_call: TRBJ2-5
cdr3_length: 14
v_call: TRBV18
clone_size: few
d_call: NA
cdr3_aa: CASSPSQIQETQYF
cdr3_nt: TGTGCCAGCTCACCGAGTCAGATACAAGAGACCCAGTACTTC

j_call: TRBJ2-1
cdr3_length: 17
v_call: TRBV11-1
clone_size: NA
d_call: TRBD2
cdr3_aa: CASSRLRGAGGKNEQFF
cdr3_nt: TGTGCCAGCAGCCGGCTGAGGGGAGCGGGGGGGAAAAATGAGCAGTTCTTC

j_call: TRBJ1-1
cdr3_length: 14
v_call: TRBV28
clone_size: few
d_call: NA
cdr3_aa: CASSFSPMNTEAFF
cdr3_nt: TGTGCCAGCAGTTTTTCTCCGATGAACACTGAAGCTTTCTTT

j_call: TRBJ2-1
cdr3_length: 15
v_call: TRBV7-2
clone_size: NA
d_call: TRBD2
cdr3_aa: CASSLVAGAADEQFF
cdr3_nt: TGTGCCAGCAGCTTAGTAGCGGGAGCCGCGGATGAGCAGTTCTTC

j_call: TRBJ2-1
cdr3_length: 16
v_call: TRBV13
clone_size: few
d_call: TRBD2
cdr3_aa: CASSFWTSPQNNEQFF
cdr3_nt: TGTGCCAGCAGCTTTTGGACTAGCCCCCAAAACAATGAGCAGTTCTTC

j_call: TRBJ2-1
cdr3_length: 14
v_call: TRBV28
clone_size: few
d_call: TRBD1
cdr3_aa: CASRLPDRYNEQFF
cdr3_nt: TGTGCCAGCAGACTGCCGGACAGGTACAATGAGCAGTTCTTC

j_call: TRBJ2-6
cdr3_length: 15
v_call: TRBV29-1
clone_size: few
d_call: NA
cdr3_aa: CSVGGVGSGANVLTF
cdr3_nt: TGCAGCGTTGGGGGAGTAGGTTCCGGGGCCAACGTCCTGACTTTC

j_call: TRBJ2-2
cdr3_length: 14
v_call: TRBV28
clone_size: NA
d_call: NA
cdr3_aa: CASSPRPAGGELFF
cdr3_nt: TGTGCCAGCAGTCCCCGACCGGCAGGCGGGGAGCTGTTTTTT

j_call: TRBJ1-6
cdr3_length: 14
v_call: TRBV12-3/TRBV12-4
clone_size: NA
d_call: NA
cdr3_aa: CASSTSGGSSPLHF
cdr3_nt: TGTGCCAGCAGCACCAGCGGGGGGAGTTCACCCCTCCACTTT

j_call: TRBJ1-2
cdr3_length: 14
v_call: TRBV3-1
clone_size: few
d_call: TRBD1
cdr3_aa: CASSPSTGRYGYTF
cdr3_nt: TGTGCCAGCAGCCCCTCGACAGGGAGATATGGCTACACCTTC

j_call: TRBJ1-1
cdr3_length: 14
v_call: TRBV10-3
clone_size: few
d_call: TRBD1
cdr3_aa: CAINAQGGNTEAFF
cdr3_nt: TGTGCCATCAACGCACAGGGGGGGAACACTGAAGCTTTCTTT

j_call: TRBJ2-3
cdr3_length: 16
v_call: TRBV18
clone_size: few
d_call: TRBD2
cdr3_aa: CASSKAGGPYTDTQYF
cdr3_nt: TGTGCCAGCTCAAAGGCGGGAGGCCCTTACACAGATACGCAGTATTTT

j_call: TRBJ2-3
cdr3_length: 19
v_call: TRBV6-1
clone_size: many
d_call: TRBD2
cdr3_aa: CASSERSGLAGGIADTQYF
cdr3_nt: TGTGCCAGCAGTGAGCGATCAGGACTAGCGGGGGGCATCGCAGATACGCAGTATTTT

j_call: TRBJ2-1
cdr3_length: 14
v_call: TRBV6-1
clone_size: NA
d_call: TRBD2
cdr3_aa: CASRRTSGTDEQFF
cdr3_nt: TGTGCCAGCAGACGGACTAGCGGGACCGATGAGCAGTTCTTC

j_call: TRBJ2-3
cdr3_length: 14
v_call: TRBV6-1
clone_size: few
d_call: TRBD2
cdr3_aa: CATLLSGGPDTQYF
cdr3_nt: TGTGCCACCCTCCTAAGCGGGGGGCCAGATACGCAGTATTTT

j_call: TRBJ1-6
cdr3_length: 16
v_call: TRBV6-5
clone_size: few
d_call: TRBD1
cdr3_aa: CASSYYSDRINSPLHF
cdr3_nt: TGTGCCAGCAGTTACTACTCGGACAGGATTAATTCACCCCTCCACTTT

j_call: TRBJ2-5
cdr3_length: 15
v_call: TRBV7-2
clone_size: NA
d_call: TRBD2
cdr3_aa: CASSLVTGTRETQYF
cdr3_nt: TGTGCCAGCAGCTTAGTCACCGGGACTAGAGAGACCCAGTACTTC

j_call: TRBJ1-2
cdr3_length: 14
v_call: TRBV28
clone_size: few
d_call: NA
cdr3_aa: CASRWVQGHYGYTF
cdr3_nt: TGTGCCAGCAGATGGGTCCAGGGGCACTATGGCTACACCTTC

j_call: TRBJ1-5
cdr3_length: 17
v_call: TRBV5-6
clone_size: many
d_call: TRBD1
cdr3_aa: CASSLHRTGGINQPQHF
cdr3_nt: TGTGCCAGCAGCTTGCATAGGACAGGGGGCATCAATCAGCCCCAGCATTTT